The clone carrying this T cell receptor beta chain was counted a few times. MiXCR, run by TCRdb on the 5' RACE reads, gives a single entry per CDR3 protein. The sample has about 240,000 distinct CDR3 sequences; approximately 10% are singletons. The source of the sample is a study of identical twins. V was pared by 6 bases and J by 1 base, with 13 bases between. The CDR3 has 14 residues. CDR1 is MNHNS, CDR2 SASEGT, per germline. The rearrangement uses TRBV6-1 and TRBJ2-7; D uncertain. The TCR originated in a middle-aged man in good health. Sequenced material: memory T cells sorted from blood. CDR3 protein: CASSPSPNSYEQYF. CDR3 coding DNA: TGTGCCAGCAGCCCCTCACCAAATTCCTACGAGCAGTACTTC.